What follows are 14 T cell receptor beta chains derived from one specimen sequenced in a study of a mutant IDH1 vaccine in newly diagnosed glioma. Time point noted: week 47, end of study. All doses held 300 ug of mutant IDH1 20-mer peptide, with topical imiquimod. Some clones are missing from TCRdb's copy, which holds only in-frame ones; the method was immunoSEQ multiplex PCR. The sample contains approximately 60,000 clones, roughly four fifths of which appear only once. Which antigens these TCRs recognize remains unknown. The input for sequencing was PBMCs, taken from a glioma patient whose treatment included an IDH1 peptide vaccine. The origin of the receptors is a man in his thirties or forties with glioma.

The CDR3 sequence: CASSAQSNYGYTF. The DNA of the CDR3 is TGTGCCAGCAGTGCACAGTCCAACTATGGCTACACCTTC. The chain carries TRBV2 and TRBJ1-2; D uncertain. This CDR3 is 13 amino acids long. Between the trimmed V and J ends, which lost 4 bases and 2 bases, there was a span of 8 bases. The V gene's germline CDR1 is SNHLY and CDR2 FYNNEI. Complete variable domain (other parts from reference TRBV2 and TRBJ1-2): EPEVTQTPSHQVTQMGQEVILRCVPISNHLYFYWYRQILGQKVEFLVSFYNNEISEKSEIFDDQFSVERPDGSNFTLKIRSTKLEDSAMYFCASSAQSNYGYTFGSGTRLTVV.

This chain connects TRBV21-1 to TRBJ2-7. TRBV21-1 constitutes a pseudogene. The CDR3 runs to 11 residues. CDR3 nucleotide sequence: TGTGCCAGCAGCACCTCCTACGAGCAGTACTTC. Its translation: CASSTSYEQYF.

V usage is TRBV5-1 and J usage is TRBJ1-1; 10 bases align to TRBD1. Trimming removed 4 bases from V and 6 bases from J; junction bases left unmatched: 6. Germline values: CDR1 SGHRS, CDR2 YFSETQ. The CDR3 totals 14 residues. CDR3 loop: CASSRQGALAEAFF. In DNA, the CDR3 is TGCGCCAGCAGCCGACAGGGGGCTCTGGCTGAAGCTTTCTTT.

Only a few counts were recorded for this clone. The V gene is TRBV29-1, the J gene TRBJ1-1; a weak D match, TRBD1 (6 bases). V lost 4 bases, J lost 1 base, and 13 bases lay in between. Germline CDR1 reads SQVTM; CDR2 reads ANQGSEA. The CDR3 is 14 residues long. CDR3 sequence reads: CSVVRDTENTEAFF. CDR3 DNA: TGCAGCGTTGTCCGGGACACCGAGAACACTGAAGCTTTCTTT.

The CDR3: CASSFLRDSVRTDTQYF. The CDR3 nucleotides are TGTGCCAGCAGTTTCCTTCGGGACTCCGTTCGCACAGATACGCAGTATTTT. The rearrangement joins TRBV27 to TRBJ2-3; TRBD2 is a possible D gene (6 bases). The CDR3 is made up of 17 amino acids. With 3 bases removed from V and 1 base from J, the gap between germline ends came to 17 bases. Per germline, CDR1 MNHEY and CDR2 SMNVEV (reference sequence).

The sample holds one count of this clone. This rearrangement joins TRBV4-1 to TRBJ1-2, with no clear D. From germline, CDR1 is MGHRA and CDR2 YSYEKL. This CDR3 is built from 16 residues. V lost 0 bases to trimming and J lost 2 bases, with 13 bases between them. This chain's CDR3 is CASSQDRPRWNYGYTF. The CDR3 nucleotides are TGCGCCAGCAGCCAAGACCGACCTAGGTGGAACTATGGCTACACCTTC.

The chain carries TRBV5-4 and TRBJ2-7; D uncertain. V shed 0 bases and J shed 2 bases, with 6 bases lying between them. This CDR3 contains 13 residues. CDR1 is SGHNT, CDR2 YYREEE, per germline (reference sequence). The CDR3 region has the DNA TGTGCCAGCAGCTTGGACGCTACCTACGAGCAGTACTTC. Protein sequence: CASSLDATYEQYF. Supplemented by reference TRBV5-4 and TRBJ2-7, the full variable domain reads ETGVTQSPTHLIKTRGQQVTLRCSSQSGHNTVSWYQQALGQGPQFIFQYYREEENGRGNFPPRFSGLQFPNYSSELNVNALELDDSALYLCASSLDATYEQYFGPGTRLTVT.

The rearrangement links TRBV5-8 to TRBJ2-7; tentative D call: TRBD1 (5 bases). CDR3 length: 14 amino acids. Germline CDR1 and CDR2: SGHTS and YDEGEE. Trimming cost V 2 bases and J 4 bases, with 13 bases left between them. CDR3 DNA: TGTGCCAGCAGCTTTGCTCAGGGTGCGTACGAGCAGTACTTC. It encodes CASSFAQGAYEQYF.

This chain uses TRBV6-6 with TRBJ1-2; D is unclear. The ends were cut back, 0 bases at V and 4 bases at J, with 12 bases in the middle. The CDR3 has 15 amino acids. Germline CDR1 is MNHNY and CDR2 is SVGAGI (reference sequence). CDR3 sequence: CASSYSIYSGYGYTF. The CDR3 DNA reads as TGTGCCAGCAGTTACTCTATATATTCCGGCTATGGCTACACCTTC.

V and J are TRBV28 and TRBJ1-5; D may be TRBD1 (6 bases). The length of the CDR3 is 17 residues. The V and J ends lost 5 bases and 0 bases respectively, with 17 bases between them. The germline V gene encodes CDR1 MDHEN and CDR2 SYDVKM. CDR3 coding DNA: TGTGCCAGCAGTCCCCTCGGACAGTTCAATAGCAATCAGCCCCAGCATTTT. This translates into CASSPLGQFNSNQPQHF.

The genes are TRBV28 and TRBJ1-5, with D perhaps TRBD1 (5 bases). CDR1 is MDHEN, CDR2 SYDVKM, per germline. V was clipped by 10 bases and J by 0 bases, with 19 bases between them. The CDR3 totals 16 residues. The DNA for the CDR3 is TGTGCCATCGAGGACTGGACAATGGATAGCAATCAGCCCCAGCATTTT. It is translated as CAIEDWTMDSNQPQHF. Looking up the rest from reference TRBV28 and TRBJ1-5 gives the full variable domain: DVKVTQSSRYLVKRTGEKVFLECVQDMDHENMFWYRQDPGLGLRLIYFSYDVKMKEKGDIPEGYSVSREKKERFSLILESASTNQTSMYLCAIEDWTMDSNQPQHFGDGTRLSIL.

The V gene is TRBV6-1, the J gene TRBJ1-3; unclear D gene. The CDR3 totals 13 residues. Per the germline V gene, CDR1 is MNHNS and CDR2 is SASEGT. V gave up 4 bases and J gave up 3 bases, with 7 bases separating them. DNA for the CDR3: TGTGCCAGCAGTGCGTTTTTTGGAAACACCATATATTTT. It translates to CASSAFFGNTIYF.

The gene calls are TRBV30 and TRBJ1-5, with a weak D call TRBD1 (5 bases). Trimming left V 2 bases short and J 0 bases short, with 17 bases between. The CDR3 sequence is 17 residues long. The germline V gene has CDR1 GTSNPN and CDR2 SVGIG (reference sequence). In nucleotides, the CDR3 is TGTGCCTGGAGTTCGGGGCTCCTCCGCTTTAGCAATCAGCCCCAGCATTTT. Residues: CAWSSGLLRFSNQPQHF.

V is TRBV5-1 and J is TRBJ1-4; D not certain. The germline V and J ends were trimmed by 0 bases and 3 bases, with 6 bases remaining between them. From germline, CDR1 is SGHRS and CDR2 YFSETQ. The CDR3 totals 14 residues. The CDR3 sequence is CASSLGRSNEKLFF. CDR3 DNA sequence: TGCGCCAGCAGCTTGGGCAGGTCTAATGAAAAACTGTTTTTT. The variable domain in full, completed from reference TRBV5-1 and TRBJ1-4, reads KAGVTQTPRYLIKTRGQQVTLSCSPISGHRSVSWYQQTPGQGLQFLFEYFSETQRNKGNFPGRFSGRQFSNSRSEMNVSTLELGDSALYLCASSLGRSNEKLFFGSGTQLSVL.